Sequencing of this T cell receptor beta chain was carried out in a study of CD8 T cells in Susac syndrome (dated by TCRdb to the late 2010s). The study in broad terms: Repertoire sequencing was used to test whether CD8+ T cell activation and differentiation in Susac syndrome was antigen driven.

On this clonotype itself: This receptor's antigen is unknown. Base qualities are not recorded, but no much larger clone differs from it by a single base.

High-throughput TCR beta sequencing profiled peripheral blood CD8+ and CD4+ T cells from healthy donors, Susac syndrome patients and multiple sclerosis patients. Healthy donors were age- and sex-matched controls. CD8+ TEMRA cells were enriched by FACS, while bulk CD8+ and CD4+ T cells were purified by magnetic negative isolation. Blood was drawn into EDTA tubes, processed within 24 hours, and PBMCs were isolated by density gradient centrifugation. PBMCs intended for TCR sequencing were cryopreserved in liquid nitrogen and thawed later in a water bath at 37 degrees C. The sorted or isolated CD4+, CD8+ and CD8+ TEMRA cells had a purity of 90% or higher. For CDR1 and CDR2, the germline V gene lists SQVTM and ANQGSEA. The junction shows trimming of 4 bases on V and 1 base on J, plus 7 bases between the germline ends. From its cysteine to its phenylalanine, the CDR3 spans 12 amino acids. CDR3 DNA is the only sequence kept; it has 36 bases, read in frame from the first base.

General findings and caveats noted by the study authors: The TCR sequencing and HLA analysis was acknowledged to have included a relatively small number of individuals.

RNA was extracted with the RNeasy kit and roughly 0.45 to 1 ug was reverse transcribed using random hexamers. The immunoSEQ multiplex PCR assay, which covers 54 Vbeta and 13 Jbeta segments, was used to amplify TCR beta CDR3 regions. PCR amplification bias was corrected using a synthetic template baseline for primer optimization and computational correction. The authors' pipeline ran thus. Reads were assigned to V, D and J genes according to IMGT and analyzed in immunoSEQ Analyzer, with only productive sequences retained. To calculate clonality, Shannon entropy was normalized by log2 of the number of productive unique sequences and then subtracted from one. For each patient and control, public and private clones were evaluated among the 100 most prevalent clones. Clones were defined as Susac-specific when absent from the healthy and MS cohorts, from over 950 published viral clones and from other ImmuneACCESS disease sequences. TCRdb reanalyzed the raw reads on its own, using fastp at Q25 for trimming and MiXCR for clone calling, and kept in-frame beta chains. Each record represents a unique CDR3 protein, reported with the most common genes and DNA among its rows. What appears here as the V and J calls and clone size reflects TCRdb's work, not the paper's. This sample has roughly 180,000 distinct CDR3 sequences in its table, and about 95% of those were observed once. About 0.1% of the sample lies in the top ten.

Sequencing was performed on CD4+ T cells from PBMCs. Recombination joined TRBV29-1 with TRBJ2-5; the D gene is perhaps TRBD1 or TRBD2, as each covers 5 bases. This receptor was identified in a human donor in good health. The DNA sequence reads TGCAGCGTTGGGGACCGCCAAGAGACCCAGTACTTC. Its protein product is CSVGDRQETQYF.